This TCR beta chain was observed in a study of blood T cell repertoires in COVID-19. Original processing notes: Estimation of nucleated cell counts relied on the amplification of reference gene primers. Produced via immunoSEQ multiplex PCR; TCRdb's table is partial and in-frame only. Clonal size and the V and J genes are those of that table, whereas D and trimming came from the DNA. The sample includes about 160,000 clones, under 90% of them seen just once. The germline V and J ends were trimmed by 7 bases and 3 bases, with 13 bases remaining between them. The germline CDR1 and CDR2 sequences are SGHRS and YFSETQ. The CDR3 is made up of 13 amino acids.

This chain joins TRBV5-1 and TRBJ1-1; D gene unclear. Sequencing was performed on PBMCs or T cells enriched from blood (not recorded which). This receptor was identified in a woman in her fifties or sixties who had recovered from COVID-19. In DNA, the CDR3 is TGCGCCAGCGGCCCTCACGGAGACACTGAAGCTTTCTTT. Translation: CASGPHGDTEAFF.